This T cell receptor beta chain comes out of a study of CD8 T cells in ankylosing spondylitis. As for this clonotype: Its antigen is unknown.

Study results and limitations: Among TCR beta sequences, a motif of under ten highly homologous variants appeared characteristic of ankylosing spondylitis blood. Previously reported in reactive arthritis synovial fluid and blood were some of the motif variants.

The CDR3 is 14 amino acids. Deletions cut 3 bases from V and 2 bases from J, with 9 bases between. Germline V gene sequence: CDR1 MDHEN, CDR2 SYDVKM. Each CDR3 protein is one row after TCRdb ran MiXCR on the 5' RACE reads. The table lists about 250,000 distinct CDR3 sequences, over 30% of them singletons. The TCR comes from a male donor with ankylosing spondylitis or in good health (not recorded which). The sequenced material came from blood, either unsorted or a sorted T cell fraction (not recorded which). The chain has TRBV28 and TRBJ2-3; D is uncertain. DNA for the CDR3: TGTGCCAGCAGTTTCCGGCAGCCCACAGATACGCAGTATTTT. It yields the protein CASSFRQPTDTQYF.